A single sample gave rise to the 23 T cell receptor beta chains below, sequenced in a study of cytomegalovirus exposure and HLA in healthy donors. The study ran its PCR with 60 Vbeta and 13 Jbeta primers. The table came from immunoSEQ multiplex PCR; TCRdb's copy has only in-frame clones and leaves some out. The sample yields approximately 100,000 clones, around 83% seen once. Sequenced sample: PBMCs. The receptor set was obtained from a man aged 25-45 years in good health and CMV-seronegative.

The sample holds a few counts of this clone. The sample holds other DNA sequences that translate to the same CDR3. The rearrangement links TRBV7-9 to TRBJ1-3; TRBD1 might be the D (5 bases). The germline CDR1 and CDR2 sequences are SEHNR and FQNEAQ (reference sequence). CDR3 length: 14 residues. The V end lost 6 bases, the J end lost 0 bases, and 9 bases lay between the germline ends. CDR3 sequence: CASSSDNSGNTIYF. CDR3 DNA: TGTGCCAGCAGTTCGGACAACTCTGGAAACACCATATATTTT.

The V gene is TRBV11-2, the J gene TRBJ1-1; D unclear. This CDR3 spans 14 amino acids. Germline V gene lookup returns CDR1 SGHAT and CDR2 FQNNGV. V lost 4 bases and J lost 0, with 9 bases in between. The CDR3 sequence: CASSSTALNTEAFF. CDR3 sequence (DNA): TGTGCCAGCAGCTCCACAGCCCTGAACACTGAAGCTTTCTTT.

The sample holds a few counts of this clone. This chain uses TRBV5-1 with TRBJ1-4; 8 bases line up with TRBD1. The ends lost 4 bases at V and 0 bases at J; junction bases unmatched: 5. CDR1 SGHRS and CDR2 YFSETQ come from the germline V gene. CDR3 length equals 16 residues. CDR3 sequence reads: CASSGDRPSTNEKLFF. As DNA, the CDR3 is TGCGCCAGCAGCGGGGACAGGCCTTCAACTAATGAAAAACTGTTTTTT.

The chain has TRBV4-2 and TRBJ1-6, with D maybe TRBD1 (5 bases). The germline V and J ends were trimmed by 0 bases and 7 bases, with 16 bases remaining between them. The CDR3 is 17 residues long. Germline V lookup: CDR1 LGHNA, CDR2 YNFKEQ. DNA for the CDR3: TGTGCCAGCAGCCAAGAGCCAGGGCCGGGGGTAAATTCACCCCTCCACTTT. This sequence encodes CASSQEPGPGVNSPLHF.

This clone showed up just a few times. The chain recombines TRBV29-1 with TRBJ1-2, with a weak D call TRBD1 (5 bases). The germline V and J ends were trimmed by 0 bases and 4 bases, with 12 bases remaining between them. The germline V gene encodes CDR1 SQVTM and CDR2 ANQGSEA. This CDR3 is built from 14 residues. CDR3 in amino acids: CSVEDMNRFYGYTF. DNA for the CDR3: TGCAGCGTTGAAGATATGAACAGGTTCTATGGCTACACCTTC.

The chain is built from TRBV27 and TRBJ2-3; perhaps TRBD2 as D (7 bases). Germline CDR1 and CDR2: MNHEY and SMNVEV (reference sequence). The germline V and J ends were trimmed by 4 bases and 1 base, with 18 bases remaining between them. This CDR3 is built from 17 residues. CDR3 protein: CASSSLGGPRGTDTQYF. CDR3 nucleotide sequence: TGTGCCAGCAGTTCACTGGGGGGGCCAAGGGGCACAGATACGCAGTATTTT.

The genes are TRBV27 and TRBJ2-7; TRBD1 agrees at 9 bases. The trim removed 1 base at V and 6 bases at J, leaving 4 bases unmatched. The length of the CDR3 is 14 residues. The germline V gene encodes CDR1 MNHEY and CDR2 SMNVEV (reference sequence). Here the CDR3 reads CASSLYGTGSEQYF. The CDR3 nucleotides are TGTGCCAGCAGTTTATACGGGACAGGGAGCGAGCAGTACTTC.

V usage is TRBV16 and J usage is TRBJ1-1; 7 positions agree with TRBD1. The length of the CDR3 is 15 residues. The junction had 10 bases not matched to a gene; V was cut back by 0 bases and J by 9 bases. Per germline, CDR1 KGHSY and CDR2 FQNENV. CDR3 sequence: CASSQSLTGLNQAFF. The CDR3 bases are TGTGCCAGCAGCCAATCGCTGACAGGGTTGAATCAAGCTTTCTTT.

The chain employs TRBV11-2 and TRBJ2-7; 7 bases match TRBD2. Trimming at V came to 2 bases and at J to 1 base, leaving 17 bases not matched to a gene. The V gene's germline CDR1 is SGHAT and CDR2 FQNNGV. CDR3 size: 19 residues. CDR3 nucleotides: TGTGCCAGCAGCTTATTCCTAGTATCGCGGGGGAAAAGGTCCTACGAGCAGTACTTC. Protein: CASSLFLVSRGKRSYEQYF. Filled out from reference TRBV11-2 and TRBJ2-7, the complete variable domain reads EAGVAQSPRYKIIEKRQSVAFWCNPISGHATLYWYQQILGQGPKLLIQFQNNGVVDDSQLPKDRFSAERLKGVDSTLKIQPAKLEDSAVYLCASSLFLVSRGKRSYEQYFGPGTRLTVT.

This clone was seen just once. The chain is built from TRBV7-9 and TRBJ1-1, with D maybe TRBD1 (6 bases). Germline values: CDR1 SEHNR, CDR2 FQNEAQ (reference sequence). The CDR3 consists of 17 residues. V lost 5 bases and J lost 0, with 19 bases in between. CDR3 nucleotide sequence: TGTGCCAGCAGCATACAGGGTGCCAGGGGCATGAACACTGAAGCTTTCTTT. It encodes CASSIQGARGMNTEAFF.

The V and J genes are TRBV2 and TRBJ1-1, with D unresolved. V lost 7 bases, J lost 3 bases, and 9 bases lay in between. Germline V gene sequence: CDR1 SNHLY, CDR2 FYNNEI. This CDR3 has 12 residues. CDR3 sequence: CASKFFDTEAFF. DNA for the CDR3: TGTGCCAGCAAATTCTTCGACACTGAAGCTTTCTTT.

The gene calls are TRBV4-3 and TRBJ2-1, with TRBD1 as a possible D gene (5 bases). Trimming removed 1 base from V and 6 bases from J, with 10 bases in between. Germline V CDR1 and CDR2: LGHNA, YSLEER. The CDR3 is made up of 14 amino acids. The CDR3 bases are TGCGCCAGCAGCCAAGTGGACAATGTCAATGAGCAGTTCTTC. It is translated as CASSQVDNVNEQFF.

This clone was recorded only once. The V gene is TRBV7-2, the J gene TRBJ2-3; D is uncertain. V was pared by 3 bases and J by 2 bases, with 9 bases between. CDR1 and CDR2 (germline): SGHTA, FQGNSA. The CDR3 runs to 14 residues. CDR3 sequence reads: CASSLNSNTDTQYF. The CDR3 nucleotides read TGTGCCAGCAGCTTGAACAGTAACACAGATACGCAGTATTTT.

This chain links TRBV5-1 with TRBJ2-1; 10 nucleotides line up with TRBD2. Trimming removed 5 bases from V and 5 bases from J; junction bases left unmatched: 4. Germline V gives CDR1 SGHRS, CDR2 YFSETQ. The CDR3 has 14 amino acids. CDR3 residues: CASRASGSHNEQFF. Here the CDR3 DNA reads TGCGCCAGCAGGGCTAGCGGGAGCCACAATGAGCAGTTCTTC.

Written as DNA, the CDR3 is TGTGCCAGCAGCTCACCCCTTGTAGGCGGGAAGAGCTCCTACGAGCAGTACTTC. This gives the protein CASSSPLVGGKSSYEQYF. This sequence joins TRBV7-9 and TRBJ2-7, with a possible D match to TRBD2 (6 bases). CDR3 length equals 18 residues. The V gene lost 4 bases and the J gene lost 0 bases, with 22 bases spanning the gap. Germline V CDR1 and CDR2: SEHNR, FQNEAQ (reference sequence). Drawing the rest from reference TRBV7-9 and TRBJ2-7, the complete variable domain is DTGVSQNPRHKITKRGQNVTFRCDPISEHNRLYWYRQTLGQGPEFLTYFQNEAQLEKSRLLSDRFSAERPKGSFSTLEIQRTEQGDSAMYLCASSSPLVGGKSSYEQYFGPGTRLTVT.

J is TRBJ2-3 and V is TRBV19, with 7 bases fitting TRBD1. V trimming: 1 base; J trimming: 8 bases; junction bases outside the gene matches: 12. The CDR3 spans 16 residues. The V gene's germline CDR1 is LNHDA and CDR2 SQIVND (reference sequence). The CDR3 sequence: CASSIVARGPHGTQYF. The CDR3 DNA is TGTGCCAGTAGTATAGTGGCGAGGGGGCCTCACGGTACGCAGTATTTT.

This chain links TRBV28 with TRBJ2-7; D may be TRBD1 (5 bases). CDR1 and CDR2 (germline): MDHEN, SYDVKM. CDR3 length: 14 residues. The ends were cut back, 1 base at V and 2 bases at J, with 9 bases in the middle. CDR3 bases: TGTGCCAGCAGTTTATTAGGGGCAACCTACGAGCAGTACTTC. Amino acid sequence: CASSLLGATYEQYF.

The chain employs TRBV9 and TRBJ1-5; 7 bases line up with TRBD1. Trimming cost V 4 bases and J 6 bases; bases outside gene matches: 7. This CDR3 is built from 14 residues. The V gene's germline CDR1 is SGDLS and CDR2 YYNGEE. CDR3 protein: CASSSTGDRQPQHF. CDR3 DNA: TGTGCCAGCAGCTCTACAGGGGATCGTCAGCCCCAGCATTTT.

The chain couples TRBV28 to TRBJ2-1; D gene ambiguous. V was clipped by 5 bases and J by 10 bases, with 12 bases between them. In germline, CDR1 is MDHEN, CDR2 SYDVKM. There are 12 residues in the CDR3. CDR3 in DNA: TGTGCCAGCAGTCGCAATAGTTGGGAGCAGTTCTTC. It translates to CASSRNSWEQFF.

This chain uses TRBV6-1 with TRBJ1-5; tentatively, D is TRBD1 (6 bases). V shed 5 bases and J shed 5 bases, with 13 bases lying between them. The CDR3 is 14 amino acids. In germline, CDR1 is MNHNS, CDR2 SASEGT. CDR3 DNA sequence: TGTGCCAGCAGTCCAGGGGTATGGGATCAGCCCCAGCATTTT. Protein sequence: CASSPGVWDQPQHF.

V and J are TRBV9 and TRBJ2-3; TRBD2 agrees at 10 bases. This CDR3 contains 15 residues. The germline CDR1 and CDR2 sequences are SGDLS and YYNGEE. J gave up 3 bases and V 4 bases, and 5 bases lay outside the gene matches. The CDR3 region is CASSPSGSPTDTQYF. In DNA, the CDR3 is TGTGCCAGCAGCCCTAGCGGGAGCCCGACAGATACGCAGTATTTT.

The rearrangement joins TRBV11-2 to TRBJ2-7; 10 nucleotides align to TRBD1. V lost 2 bases to trimming and J lost 4 bases; unmatched junction nucleotides: 5. CDR3 length: 15 amino acids. Germline V gene sequence: CDR1 SGHAT, CDR2 FQNNGV. The CDR3 sequence: CASSLYGQGGYEQYF. The CDR3, as DNA: TGTGCCAGCAGCTTATACGGACAGGGGGGGTACGAGCAGTACTTC. Variable domain in full (rest from reference TRBV11-2 and TRBJ2-7): EAGVAQSPRYKIIEKRQSVAFWCNPISGHATLYWYQQILGQGPKLLIQFQNNGVVDDSQLPKDRFSAERLKGVDSTLKIQPAKLEDSAVYLCASSLYGQGGYEQYFGPGTRLTVT.

The chain couples TRBV19 to TRBJ2-3; 11 bases are shared with TRBD2. The CDR3 runs 16 residues. Looked up from germline, CDR1 is LNHDA and CDR2 is SQIVND (reference sequence). V trimming: 8 bases; J trimming: 2 bases; junction bases outside the gene matches: 9. The DNA of the CDR3 is TGTGCCAGTGCCACCCTAGCGGGGGGAGTCACAGATACGCAGTATTTT. Encoded protein: CASATLAGGVTDTQYF.